The clone carrying this TCR beta chain occurred a few times. Its antigen is unidentified. Germline CDR1 reads MNHNS; CDR2 reads SASEGT. Trimming removed 7 bases from V and 4 bases from J; junction bases left unmatched: 4. The CDR3 runs 14 residues. These data belong to a study of beta chain features in type 1 diabetes. cDNA synthesis used the whole RNA isolate, giving expressed TCRB sequences. Libraries were prepared by immunoSEQ multiplex PCR; TCRdb keeps only in-frame clonotypes and omits some of them. Among about 130,000 clones, around a tenth were seen once, and the ten largest hold around 0.68%. The study's findings and limits: Researchers could not determine here whether HLA type influences TCRB rearrangement.

Material: central memory CD4+ T cells from blood. The sequence derives from a man aged 18 to 30 in good health. The V and J genes are TRBV6-1 and TRBJ2-2, with 9 bases identical to TRBD1. CDR3 residues: CASIQDRGTGELFF. The CDR3 DNA follows: TGTGCCAGCATCCAGGACAGGGGCACCGGGGAGCTGTTTTTT.